The 19 T cell receptor beta chains given below trace back to one sample, sequenced in a study of tumor-infiltrating lymphocytes in primary liver carcinoma. Both blood RNA, taken from unsorted whole blood, and germline DNA were extracted. Priming with a constant-region primer yielded TCR beta cDNA from 450 to 550 ng total RNA. What produced the TCR beta libraries was three nested multiplex PCR rounds using slightly modified ARM-PCR. The opening two PCR rounds, around 9 cycles each, paired TRBV1-TRBV30 forward primers with a C-beta reverse primer. TCRdb reprocessed the multiplex PCR reads via MiXCR and lists one record per CDR3 protein. Of about 320,000 distinct CDR3 sequences in the sample, about 50% were seen once. Sample: peripheral blood. The receptors were gathered from a woman aged 30 to 39 with primary liver carcinoma and hepatitis B virus infection.

This clonotype showed up many times. The chain carries TRBV12-3 or TRBV12-4 and TRBJ2-7; no definite D call. The V gene lost 4 bases and the J gene lost 5 bases, with 9 bases spanning the gap. The CDR3 is 12 amino acids. The CDR3 loop is CASSYKHHEQYF. The CDR3 DNA reads TGTGCCAGCAGTTACAAGCACCACGAGCAGTACTTC.

This chain connects TRBV7-8 to TRBJ2-3; TRBD2 is a possible D gene (5 bases). Trimming removed 8 bases at V and 4 bases at J, with 19 bases between. The CDR3 length is 15 residues. CDR1 SGHVS and CDR2 FQNEAQ come from the germline V gene. In nucleotides, the CDR3 is TGTGCCAGCGGCCAGTTCCTAGCTCCGGCAGATACGCAGTATTTT. Protein: CASGQFLAPADTQYF.

On this clonotype: A much more abundant neighbour one base away suggests this may be a read error. V and J are TRBV6-2 or TRBV6-3 and TRBJ1-1; D is uncertain. The CDR3 runs to 13 residues. Trimming cost V 4 bases and J 5 bases, with 11 bases left between them. Germline assignment: CDR1 MNHEY and CDR2 SVGEGT. The CDR3 loop is CASSSTEKTEAFF. The DNA of the CDR3 is TGTGCCAGCAGTTCCACAGAGAAGACTGAAGCTTTCTTT.

Notes on this clonotype: The junction does not match germline at one end; this may be a read error. The CDR3 loop is CAGRAGYQPQHF. CDR3 sequence (DNA): TGTGCCGGCAGAGCAGGGTATCAGCCCCAGCATTTT. The V call is TRBV6-1, the J call TRBJ1-5; D is possibly TRBD1 (5 bases). Germline values: CDR1 MNHNS, CDR2 SASEGT. This CDR3 is built from 12 residues.

The gene calls are TRBV12-3 or TRBV12-4 and TRBJ2-3; 13 positions match TRBD2. The CDR3 consists of 16 residues. Trimming took 5 bases from V and 5 from J; bases not matched to a gene: 7. The CDR3 reads CASSLTGLAGVDTQYF. The CDR3 DNA reads TGTGCCAGCAGTCTCACAGGACTAGCGGGAGTAGATACGCAGTATTTT.

Comments on this clonotype: A much larger clone lies a single base off, so this may be a read error. The chain is built from TRBV12-3 or TRBV12-4 and TRBJ1-1; 10 positions agree with TRBD1. The ends lost 8 bases at V and 1 base at J; junction bases unmatched: 7. CDR3 length equals 15 residues. CDR3 DNA: TGTGCCAGCGGGGAGACAGGGGGCAAGAACACTGAAGCTTTCTTT. The encoded protein is CASGETGGKNTEAFF.

With regard to this clonotype: This sequence may be a read error, since a much larger clone differs from it by one base. The V call is TRBV29-1, the J call TRBJ2-7, with D perhaps assigned TRBD1 or TRBD2 (7 bases each). V lost 3 bases to trimming and J lost 3 bases, with 18 bases between them. The length of the CDR3 is 15 residues. Per germline, CDR1 SQVTM and CDR2 ANQGSEA. CDR3 sequence reads: CSVELGAGGDYEQYF. CDR3 nucleotides: TGCAGCGTTGAGTTGGGGGCAGGGGGGGACTACGAGCAGTACTTC.

This CDR3 is CASRLSGGETQYF. Written as DNA, the CDR3 is TGTGCCAGCAGGCTTAGCGGGGGAGAGACCCAGTACTTC. The V gene is TRBV28, the J gene TRBJ2-5; 9 nucleotides match TRBD2. The germline V gene has CDR1 MDHEN and CDR2 SYDVKM. The CDR3 is made up of 13 amino acids. V was clipped by 6 bases and J by 4 bases; unmatched bases: 3.

This clonotype was found a few times. The CDR3: CASSLGTWYQETQYF. The CDR3 DNA is TGTGCCAGCAGCTTAGGAACCTGGTACCAAGAGACCCAGTACTTC. The chain combines TRBV7-9 with TRBJ2-5; D not certain. The CDR3 runs 15 residues. Germline V gene lookup returns CDR1 SEHNR and CDR2 FQNEAQ (reference sequence). V was shortened by 1 base and J by 0 bases, with 9 bases between the two germline ends.

This clonotype turned up a few times. The genes are TRBV5-4 and TRBJ2-1, with D possibly being TRBD2 (6 bases). The CDR3 totals 16 residues. Trimming removed 1 base from V and 4 bases from J, with 15 bases in between. Germline CDR1 is SGHNT and CDR2 is YYREEE (reference sequence). CDR3 sequence reads: CASSLPGTYLYNEQFF. DNA for the CDR3: TGTGCCAGCAGCTTGCCCGGGACTTATTTATACAATGAGCAGTTCTTC.

Note on this clonotype: It may be a read error: a sequence one base away is much more abundant. The chain couples TRBV6-5 to TRBJ1-2, with D hard to call. Trimming left V 4 bases short and J 7 bases short, with 16 bases between. Germline CDR1 is MNHEY and CDR2 is SVGAGI. This CDR3 is built from 14 residues. In DNA form, the CDR3 reads TGTGCCAGCAGTTCCCCCGGGCCCGAGACTGGCTACACCTTC. Protein product: CASSSPGPETGYTF.

Note on this clonotype: A much larger clone lies one base from this, so it may be a read error. The chain combines TRBV4-3 with TRBJ2-1; D is unresolved. This CDR3 comprises 15 residues. Germline lookup yields CDR1 LGHNA and CDR2 YSLEER. The DNA of the CDR3 is TGCGCCAGCAGCCAAGATTGGTCGCGCCGCAATGAGCAGTCCTTC. It encodes CASSQDWSRRNEQSF.

The genes are TRBV6-1 and TRBJ2-7, with 10 bases lining up with TRBD2. Germline CDR1 and CDR2: MNHNS and SASEGT. The ends lost 6 bases at V and 0 bases at J; junction bases unmatched: 8. The CDR3 spans 16 residues. CDR3 bases: TGTGCCAGCAGCATAGGACTAGCGGTGAGCTCCTACGAGCAGTACTTC. It yields the protein CASSIGLAVSSYEQYF.

This clonotype was recorded only once. The junction departs from germline at one end; a sequencing error may be responsible. V usage is TRBV11-2 and J usage is TRBJ2-7, with unresolved D. The CDR3 runs to 13 residues. In germline, CDR1 is SGHAT, CDR2 FQNNGV. As DNA, the CDR3 is TGTACCAGCAGCAGATCGGTACAGTGTGCTATTCTCTTC. As protein: CTSSRSVQCAILF.

Many counts were recorded for this clonotype. The chain employs TRBV6-5 and TRBJ1-1, with D possibly being TRBD1 (5 bases). The CDR3 contains 14 residues. The V and J ends lost 6 bases and 5 bases respectively, with 16 bases between them. CDR1 is MNHEY and CDR2 is SVGAGI in the germline V gene. The CDR3: CASRNTGRGTEAFF. The CDR3 DNA reads as TGTGCCAGCAGGAATACAGGTCGGGGGACTGAAGCTTTCTTT.

About this clonotype itself: Its ends do not fully match the called genes, so a read error is possible. V and J are TRBV4-1 and TRBJ2-7, with 8 positions matching TRBD1. Germline lookup yields CDR1 MGHRA and CDR2 YSYEKL. This CDR3 has 14 amino acids. CDR3 sequence: CASNQGDRGYEQYF. The CDR3 DNA is TGCGCCAGCAACCAAGGAGACAGGGGTTACGAGCAGTACTTC.

This clonotype was observed many times. The chain uses TRBV6-5 and TRBJ2-7; 7 bases fit TRBD1. The CDR3 length is 16 residues. Germline trimming cut 6 bases from V and 1 base from J; bases unmatched to any gene: 12. The V gene's germline CDR1 is MNHEY and CDR2 SVGAGI. CDR3 sequence reads: CASSTDRSTGSYEQYF. CDR3 nucleotides: TGTGCCAGCAGCACCGACCGGTCGACAGGGTCCTACGAGCAGTACTTC.

The V and J genes are TRBV5-4 and TRBJ2-7; 8 bases map to TRBD1. The germline V gene encodes CDR1 SGHNT and CDR2 YYREEE (reference sequence). This CDR3 comprises 15 residues. Trimming at V came to 0 bases and at J to 2 bases, leaving 4 bases not matched to a gene. CDR3 DNA sequence: TGTGCCAGCAGCTTGGGACAGGGGAACGCCTACGAGCAGTACTTC. Amino acid sequence: CASSLGQGNAYEQYF.

This clonotype showed up many times. The CDR3 spells CSVPKWGAQYF. CDR3 DNA: TGCAGCGTCCCAAAGTGGGGCGCCCAGTACTTC. V usage is TRBV29-1 and J usage is TRBJ2-5, with D possibly TRBD1 on 5 matching bases. Germline CDR1 is SQVTM and CDR2 is ANQGSEA. There are 11 residues in the CDR3. Trimming removed 6 bases at V and 9 bases at J, with 14 bases between.